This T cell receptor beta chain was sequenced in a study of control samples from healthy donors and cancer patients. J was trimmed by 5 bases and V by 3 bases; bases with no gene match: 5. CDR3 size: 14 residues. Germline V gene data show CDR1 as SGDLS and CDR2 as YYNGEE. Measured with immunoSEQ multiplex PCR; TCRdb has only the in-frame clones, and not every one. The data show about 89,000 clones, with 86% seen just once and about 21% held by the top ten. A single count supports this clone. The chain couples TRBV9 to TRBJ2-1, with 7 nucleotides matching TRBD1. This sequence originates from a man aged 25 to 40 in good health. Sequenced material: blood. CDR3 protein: CASSAGTAHNEQFF. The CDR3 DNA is TGTGCCAGCAGCGCCGGGACAGCTCACAATGAGCAGTTCTTC.